Below, one T cell receptor beta chain is given with its context. Its target antigen remains unknown. The cohort comprised several hundred healthy bone marrow donors. At the time of sampling, every cohort member was nominally healthy, though immune exposures that went unrecorded were likely present. The donor was CMV seronegative and was included in the group of 352 seronegative cohort members. Each donor provided a peripheral blood sample, and peripheral blood mononuclear cells were used for TCR beta sequencing. Genomic DNA was extracted from the blood cell samples with the Qiagen DNeasy Blood Extraction Kit. The germline V and J ends show losses of 7 bases and 8 bases respectively, and no gene match explains 9 bases of the junction. Sequences SQVTM (CDR1) and ANQGSEA (CDR2) are obtained from the germline V gene. Spanning cysteine to phenylalanine, the CDR3 consists of 13 amino acids. The only DNA kept is the CDR3, 39 bases in frame from the first base.

The source of the sample is a study of cytomegalovirus exposure and HLA in healthy donors (dated by TCRdb to the late 2010s). Turning to the overall study: An earlier analysis of some 600 of the donors reported about 300 Gb of sequence data and 95 million to 130 million unique TCR beta sequences obtained from about 179 million T cells. Of the roughly 390 genotyped donors, 65% to 90% fell in the genetic ancestry cluster associated with self-reported Caucasian donors. To predict cytomegalovirus infection status, the study combined high-throughput TCR immunosequencing, statistical association of individual TCRs with disease status, and machine learning. About 300 gigabases of sequencing data and tens of millions of unique TCR sequences were included in an early release covering about 700 HLA-typed donors. All discovery cohort repertoires had been generated using a single sequencing platform. Donor age, sex, ethnicity and CMV serostatus were collected together with the repertoire data. Rather than using new phenotypic data, the later analysis identified candidate immune exposures from TCR beta sequences and from how often those sequences occurred across donors. Class I and class II HLA loci were covered by the typing at four-digit resolution. The number of typed donors differed by locus: roughly 629-640 for A, B, C, DRB1 and DQB1; 522 for DQA1; approximately 610 for DPA1; and about 470 for DPB1. The study was designed to test whether signatures of past pathogen exposure could be identified by cataloging public T cell receptors. Using immunosequencing, the study profiled T cell repertoires from 640 or so subjects and related those repertoires to cytomegalovirus serostatus. A later genetic analysis used genome-wide SNP genotypes for about three fifths of the roughly 700 donors, treating that subset as a discovery cohort. In an earlier analysis of around 540 of the donors, high-throughput TCR beta sequencing was used to judge whether each TCR beta V gene segment behaved as functional or pseudogenic. Because of strong linkage in the cohort, five DR-DQ haplotypes were treated as single units for association and clustering. Among several hundred genotyped donors of the cohort, an average of approximately 240,000 unique TCR beta nucleotide sequences was sequenced per donor, of which 15% to 20% were non-productive. In a later analysis, previously published TCR beta repertoires from hundreds of donors were re-analyzed and high-resolution HLA genotyping was added so that TCR occurrence patterns could be studied. Along with the approximately 700-subject first cohort, a separate validation cohort of about 110 different subjects was used.

Beyond this particular receptor, the publication reports: Because HLA typing was missing for some donors at each locus, association tests included only the typed subset. The classifier was reported to diagnose cytomegalovirus status with high specificity and sensitivity in both the original cohort and the validation cohort. Across donors, most TCR sequences were observed very rarely, whereas some public TCRs were present in many individuals. A later analysis found that HLA-associated TCR beta chains were more clonally expanded and had lower generation probabilities than equally common non-associated chains. Some IMGT-functional V segments, including TRBV6-2 and TRBV6-3, could not be distinguished by the 87-base-pair reads and were therefore excluded. A cluster of highly shared sequence variants was judged likely to represent a technical artifact of the sequencing pipeline. A further reported finding was that TCR beta sequences accurately predicted the HLA-A and HLA-B alleles for most subjects in the first cohort. Only TCR beta chains were sequenced in this cohort, and the absence of alpha or paired-chain data limited detectable features. Correlated functional status among segregating V segments might be attributable to linkage disequilibrium, but an unknown experimental factor could not be ruled out. A total of about 180 TCR beta chains were listed by the study as associated with cytomegalovirus. Several of the top co-occurrence clusters appeared to be linked to parvovirus B19, influenza, CMV and Epstein-Barr virus, according to a later analysis. At a false discovery rate of 0.05, a later analysis linked 16,951 TCR beta sequences to specific HLA alleles. In vitro tests confirmed that a few of the cytomegalovirus-associated TCR beta chains recognize cytomegalovirus antigens. Immune exposure information for the cohort was limited to CMV serostatus. In an earlier analysis of some 540 of the donors, most TCR beta V segments appeared in productive rearrangements about 87% or about 30% of the time, broadly matching IMGT annotations. A later analysis found that most CMV-associated TCR beta chains appeared HLA-restricted, with HLA associations seemingly driven largely by CMV exposure. In a later analysis, the rate of TCR association differed among HLA loci, with DRB1 alleles having the most associated TCRs and HLA-C alleles having the fewest. Fewer than 20 rarely observed V segments, including chromosome 9 orphons, were excluded from the earlier analysis of several hundred of the donors because counts were too low. When HLA alleles, especially DR and DQ, strongly co-occurred, attributing TCR associations to individual alleles was difficult. Presence/absence analyses assumed roughly uniform sequencing depth across donors, an assumption that may not hold. In a later genetic analysis, fewer N-insertions in productive TCRs were reported among donors in an Asian-associated ancestry cluster than the approximately 670-donor mean. It was suggested by the authors that the approach could potentially be generalized to other disease states and immunological phenotypes. V-gene and J-gene trimming of TCR beta chains was associated with a missense DCLRE1C variant in a later genetic analysis, and the association was replicated in an independent cohort.

The library was prepared using the immunoSEQ multiplex PCR assay. The multiplex PCR relied on a mix of 60 forward primers for TCR Vbeta segments and 13 reverse primers for TCR Jbeta segments. The CDR3 region of rearranged TCR beta genes was amplified from genomic DNA by a multiplex PCR assay. The amplified TCR beta libraries were sequenced on the Illumina HiSeq System as 87-base-pair reads. For the original study's pipeline: In a later analysis, about 80 million unique TCR beta chains were counted across the approximately 640 repertoires, and roughly 11 million of these chains were shared by at least two donors. To remove PCR and sequencing errors, raw reads were error-corrected and collapsed into unique sequences using a nearest-neighbor algorithm that merged closely related sequences. Alignment of CDR3 sequences to IMGT reference sequences was used to assign V, D and J gene segments. For a sequence to be retained, at least a six-nucleotide match to both a V gene segment and a J gene segment was required. A rearrangement counted as productive if the CDR3 had no stop codons and remained in frame with V and J, and every other rearrangement counted as non-productive. CDR3 was defined by IMGT convention, running from the second conserved V-encoded cysteine to the conserved J-encoded phenylalanine. In an earlier analysis of around 640 of the donors, sequences lacking an unambiguous match to a single V gene segment were excluded. In an earlier analysis of more than 500 of the donors, a V segment was called functional when productive rearrangements were above 56.7%, and segregating when the standard deviation between donors exceeded 5%. A statistical classification framework was built to diagnose cytomegalovirus status from the catalog of TCR beta chain sequences. In a later analysis, V and J genes were assigned by comparing TCR nucleotide sequences against IMGT/GENE-DB human TR gene sequences. The TCRdist pipeline was used in a later analysis to assign CDR3 sequences and most-parsimonious VDJ recombination scenarios. In a later analysis, each TCR beta chain was defined by its CDR3 amino acid sequence together with its V-gene family, and reads lacking a unique V-gene family were excluded. As a way to deal with suspected cross-contamination and a sequencing artifact, a later analysis dropped 592 nucleotide sequences that were highly shared and had low generation probability. A later analysis calculated a clonal expansion index for each public chain from normalized within-repertoire ranks of inferred template counts. In a later analysis, generation probabilities were computed using a VDJ recombination model fitted to out-of-frame rearrangements, and the results were checked against IGoR. In a later analysis, hypergeometric tests were used to score TCR-TCR, TCR-HLA and TCR-CMV co-occurrence, with a repertoire-size bias correction applied to TCR pairs. False discovery rates were estimated in a later analysis by permuting HLA or CMV assignments 20 times. In a later analysis, co-occurring TCRs were grouped using DBSCAN, and TCRdist sequence similarity was added for clustering within HLA-allele-positive subsets. Repertoires with fewer than 30,000 or more than 120,000 public chains were left out of co-occurrence clustering, as were four to six repertoires with anomalous nucleotide sharing. In TCRdb, the immuneACCESS table is reduced to in-frame sequences with V and J assigned. These tables do not hold every clone; where another copy was compared, an unresolved V gene accounts for under half, and the others remain unexplained. The V and J calls and clone size were taken over from that table, and D and trimming were inferred from the DNA. For this sample, the table gives 75,000 to 95,000 clones. 1.5% of the sample comes from the top ten.

Rearrangement joined TRBV29-1 to TRBJ2-1, and TRBD2 aligns with 9 junction nucleotides. This receptor was taken from a woman in her sixties in good health and CMV-seronegative. Sequencing was done on a sample of PBMCs. In nucleotides, the sequence is TGCAGCGCCCGACCTGTAGCGGGAGATGAGCAGTTCTTC. Its translation is CSARPVAGDEQFF.